The TCR beta chain under discussion was sequenced for a study of blood T cell repertoires in COVID-19. In germline, CDR1 is KGHSH, CDR2 LQKENI. The CDR3 runs 14 residues. The germline V and J ends were trimmed by 3 bases and 4 bases, with 10 bases remaining between them. Produced via immunoSEQ multiplex PCR; TCRdb's table is partial and in-frame only. This table has 450,000 or so clones, roughly 89% appearing once. The clonotype was recovered from a man aged 18-30 years with COVID-19, enrolled during active disease. The source material was peripheral blood. The chain recombines TRBV18 with TRBJ1-5, with D perhaps matching TRBD1 (6 bases). CDR3 nucleotides: TGTGCCAGCTCACCGGACAGACTTAATCAGCCCCAGCATTTT. This sequence encodes CASSPDRLNQPQHF.